This T cell receptor (beta chain) originates from a study of CD8 T cells in ankylosing spondylitis. Overall study results and limits: Roughly eight highly homologous variants made up a TCR beta motif that seemed to typify ankylosing spondylitis blood.

Many counts were recorded for this clonotype. The antigen is not known. The germline CDR1 and CDR2 sequences are SEHNR and FQNEAQ (reference sequence). The V end was cut by 2 bases, the J end by 1 base, with 11 bases between. The CDR3 is 15 amino acids. Each TCR beta library was made by quantitative 5'-RACE that incorporated molecular barcodes. One entry per CDR3 protein, called by TCRdb with MiXCR from the 5' RACE reads. The sample carries 800,000 to 900,000 distinct CDR3 sequences, approximately 12% recorded once. Sequencing input: blood, either unsorted or a sorted T cell fraction (not recorded which). The source of this sequence is a male donor with ankylosing spondylitis. This chain links TRBV7-9 with TRBJ1-1, with D hard to call. The CDR3 protein is CASSLRATPNTEAFF. The CDR3 region has the DNA TGTGCCAGCAGCTTACGCGCCACCCCGAACACTGAAGCTTTCTTT.